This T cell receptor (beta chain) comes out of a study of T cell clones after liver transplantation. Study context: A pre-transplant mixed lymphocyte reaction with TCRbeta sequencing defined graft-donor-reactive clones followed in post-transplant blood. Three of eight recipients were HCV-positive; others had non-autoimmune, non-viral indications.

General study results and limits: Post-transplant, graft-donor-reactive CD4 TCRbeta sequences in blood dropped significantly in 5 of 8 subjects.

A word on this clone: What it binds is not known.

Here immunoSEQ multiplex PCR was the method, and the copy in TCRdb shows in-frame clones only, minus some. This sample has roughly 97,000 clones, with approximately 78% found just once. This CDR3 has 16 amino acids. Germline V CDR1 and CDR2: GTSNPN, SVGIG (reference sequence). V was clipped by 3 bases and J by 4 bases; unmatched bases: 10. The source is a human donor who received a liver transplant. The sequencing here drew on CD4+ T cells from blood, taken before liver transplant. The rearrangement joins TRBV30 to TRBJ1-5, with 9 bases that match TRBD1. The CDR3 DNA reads TGTGCCTGGAGCCCTATCCGGGACAGGGTAAATCAGCCCCAGCATTTT. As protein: CAWSPIRDRVNQPQHF.